Below, 19 T cell receptor beta chains from the same sample are listed, as sequenced in a study of blood T cells in healthy people across ages. A J-beta primer mix and a sample-barcoded 5' primer were used in a second PCR of about 7 to 12 cycles. TCRdb used MiXCR to reprocess the 5' RACE reads, holding one entry per CDR3 protein. The data hold about 1.8 million distinct CDR3 sequences, with about 49% observed a single time. The specimen was blood. These receptors all come from a woman in her 40s in good health.

This clonotype was detected only once. The chain has TRBV9 and TRBJ1-2; 8 positions agree with TRBD1. V shed 3 bases, J shed 4 bases, and the junction held 5 bases outside the gene matches. This CDR3 comprises 14 residues. Looked up from germline, CDR1 is SGDLS and CDR2 is YYNGEE. The CDR3 nucleotides are TGTGCCAGCAGCGGGACAGGGTATTTCTATGGCTACACCTTC. This sequence encodes CASSGTGYFYGYTF.

This clonotype has a handful of counts. The V call is TRBV6-2 or TRBV6-3, the J call TRBJ2-1, with 8 bases fitting TRBD2. The germline CDR1 and CDR2 sequences are MNHEY and SVGEGT. V lost 0 bases to trimming and J lost 5 bases; unmatched junction nucleotides: 12. This CDR3 has 18 residues. CDR3 bases: TGTGCCAGCAGTTACTCGAGACTGATAGCGGGGACGAACAATGAGCAGTTCTTC. Amino acids: CASSYSRLIAGTNNEQFF.

This clonotype has more than one count but fewer than ten. The chain is built from TRBV20-1 and TRBJ2-7; TRBD1 agrees at 7 bases. The CDR3 covers 13 residues. CDR1 DFQATT and CDR2 SNEGSKA come from the germline V gene (reference sequence). V shed 4 bases and J 2 bases; nucleotides not matched to a gene: 5. CDR3: CSAIDRDPYEQYF. CDR3 DNA sequence: TGCAGTGCTATCGACAGGGATCCCTACGAGCAGTACTTC.

The rearrangement uses TRBV11-2 and TRBJ2-2; D is tentatively TRBD1 or TRBD2 (6 bases each). This CDR3 contains 16 residues. In germline, CDR1 is SGHAT, CDR2 FQNNGV. V gave up 3 bases and J gave up 5 bases, with 16 bases separating them. The CDR3 DNA sequence: TGTGCCAGCAGCTTCTTTTACGGGGGCGGGACCGGGGAGCTGTTTTTT. Residues: CASSFFYGGGTGELFF.

In this sample, this clonotype turned up a few times. V is TRBV7-2 and J is TRBJ2-3; a possible D gene is TRBD2 (6 bases). The V and J ends lost 4 bases and 5 bases respectively, with 16 bases between them. Germline V lookup: CDR1 SGHTA, CDR2 FQGNSA. The CDR3 covers 15 residues. In DNA form, the CDR3 reads TGTGCCAGCAGCTCCTGGGACTCGAACGGAGATACGCAGTATTTT. It translates to CASSSWDSNGDTQYF.

CDR3 DNA sequence: TGCAGTGCTAGCCGGGCAGTGTTAGCCAAAAACATTCAGTACTTC. Amino acid sequence: CSASRAVLAKNIQYF. The J gene is TRBJ2-4, the V gene TRBV20-1; no reliable D call. CDR1 is DFQATT, CDR2 SNEGSKA, per germline (reference sequence). Trimming removed 3 bases from V and 0 bases from J, with 12 bases in between. The CDR3 is 15 residues long.

The V gene is TRBV4-2, the J gene TRBJ2-3, with D unresolved. The CDR3 contains 15 residues. CDR1 LGHNA and CDR2 YNFKEQ come from the germline V gene. Trimming pared 1 base from V and 6 bases from J, leaving 14 bases between. CDR3: CASSQGSGWMDTQYF. CDR3 in DNA: TGTGCCAGCAGCCAAGGAAGTGGGTGGATGGATACGCAGTATTTT.

The chain joins TRBV7-2 to TRBJ1-5; D gene uncertain. This CDR3 comprises 16 residues. Per germline, CDR1 SGHTA and CDR2 FQGNSA. The V end was cut by 1 base, the J end by 4 bases, with 14 bases between. In nucleotides, the CDR3 is TGTGCCAGCAGCTTAGAATGGGCCCGAGCAAATCAGCCCCAGCATTTT. Protein sequence: CASSLEWARANQPQHF.

This clonotype was detected only a few times. This chain uses TRBV20-1 with TRBJ2-1; 8 bases map to TRBD2. The CDR3 consists of 14 residues. V was pared by 1 base and J by 7 bases, with 6 bases of the junction left unmatched. Germline assignment: CDR1 DFQATT and CDR2 SNEGSKA (reference sequence). Here the CDR3 reads CSARGTSLTNEQFF. In DNA form, the CDR3 reads TGCAGTGCTAGAGGGACTAGCTTAACTAATGAGCAGTTCTTC.

Points on this clonotype: One end of the junction does not line up with germline, which may come from a read error. This rearrangement joins TRBV7-2 to TRBJ2-6, with D maybe TRBD2 (5 bases). Germline lookup yields CDR1 SGHTA and CDR2 FQGNSA. CDR3 length: 12 amino acids. CDR3 bases: TGTGCCACCAGCTTGACGGGAAGCGTCCTGACTTTC. This encodes CATSLTGSVLTF.

J is TRBJ2-5 and V is TRBV7-2, with D possibly TRBD1 on 6 matching bases. The J call is uncertain, as TRBJ2-7 better fits the DNA end. This CDR3 comprises 12 residues. The V gene's germline CDR1 is SGHTA and CDR2 FQGNSA. The CDR3 DNA follows: TGTGCCAGCAGCCCCGACAGGTTCGAGCAGTACTTC. This sequence encodes CASSPDRFEQYF.

The V and J genes are TRBV24-1 and TRBJ2-5; 7 bases fit TRBD1. With 4 bases clipped from V and 1 base from J, the junction kept 5 bases outside the gene matches. Per germline, CDR1 KGHDR and CDR2 SFDVKD. This CDR3 is 15 amino acids long. This CDR3 is CATSDPGQTQETQYF. CDR3 bases: TGTGCCACCAGTGACCCGGGACAGACCCAAGAGACCCAGTACTTC.

This clonotype was observed a handful of times. The chain has TRBV6-2 or TRBV6-3 and TRBJ2-5; 9 bases are a match to TRBD1. The CDR3 runs 16 residues. CDR1 MNHEY and CDR2 SVGEGT come from the germline V gene. The ends lost 6 bases at V and 4 bases at J; junction bases unmatched: 12. The DNA for the CDR3 is TGTGCCAGCAGACCCGGGACAGGGATAGGTGGAGAGACCCAGTACTTC. It yields the protein CASRPGTGIGGETQYF.

This clonotype has more than one count but fewer than ten. V and J are TRBV3-1 and TRBJ2-1; 8 nucleotides line up with TRBD2. CDR3 size: 16 residues. Germline V CDR1 and CDR2: LGHDT, YNNKEL (reference sequence). V lost 0 bases to trimming and J lost 7 bases; unmatched junction nucleotides: 8. In DNA, the CDR3 is TGTGCCAGCAGCCAAGATTCCCGGGGGGGCAGGAATGAGCAGTTCTTC. Encoded protein: CASSQDSRGGRNEQFF.

The rearrangement links TRBV24-1 to TRBJ2-3; 14 bases align to TRBD2. Germline-derived CDR1 and CDR2 are KGHDR and SFDVKD. Germline trimming cut 4 bases from V and 0 bases from J; bases unmatched to any gene: 8. The CDR3 runs to 19 residues. The CDR3 coding sequence is TGTGCCACCAGTGACCCGACGACTAGCGGGGGGGCAAGCACAGATACGCAGTATTTT. Translation gives CATSDPTTSGGASTDTQYF.

This clonotype was recorded a few times. This chain uses TRBV6-5 with TRBJ2-7; perhaps TRBD1 as D (6 bases). V lost 2 bases to trimming and J lost 1 base, with 12 bases between them. Germline V gives CDR1 MNHEY, CDR2 SVGAGI. This CDR3 contains 15 residues. DNA for the CDR3: TGTGCCAGCAGTTACCTTCCAGGGGAGTCCTACGAGCAGTACTTC. Protein sequence: CASSYLPGESYEQYF.

The chain employs TRBV7-9 and TRBJ2-1, with TRBD1 matching 12 bases. Germline V gene sequence: CDR1 SEHNR, CDR2 FQNEAQ (reference sequence). The CDR3 consists of 18 residues. V dropped 7 bases and J dropped 7; count of bases not matched to a gene: 17. CDR3 residues: CASTLIVSGTGGGNEQFF. The CDR3 coding sequence is TGTGCCAGCACCCTAATCGTATCCGGGACAGGGGGCGGGAATGAGCAGTTCTTC.

This clonotype has a handful of counts. The chain links TRBV20-1 to TRBJ2-3; the D gene is possibly TRBD2 (7 bases). This CDR3 contains 16 residues. CDR1 and CDR2 from the germline V gene are DFQATT and SNEGSKA (reference sequence). V was cut by 6 bases and J by 4 bases, with 23 bases left in between. Here the CDR3 DNA reads TGCAGTGCCGCCGAATCGAGGGGGGGCAGGGCAGATACGCAGTATTTT. This gives the protein CSAAESRGGRADTQYF.

V and J are TRBV6-1 and TRBJ2-3; TRBD1 matches 9 bases. Germline trimming cut 5 bases from V and 4 bases from J; bases unmatched to any gene: 7. Germline lookup yields CDR1 MNHNS and CDR2 SASEGT. The CDR3 has 15 residues. The CDR3 is CASSRDRAGADTQYF. The CDR3 DNA is TGTGCCAGCAGTAGGGACAGGGCTGGAGCAGATACGCAGTATTTT.